A selection of T cell receptor beta chains follows, all from one sample in a study of tumour-infiltrating T cells in Burkitt lymphoma. Using immunoSEQ multiplex PCR, the repertoire was profiled, and TCRdb retains in-frame clones only, with some absent. The sample lists several thousand clones, about 13% occurring once. The specimen was tumor tissue. These TCRs come from a human donor with Burkitt lymphoma. CDR3s include the opening cysteine and the closing phenylalanine or tryptophan. The D gene is left open where the match is weak. Size values are once, few and many counts, or a class for expanded clones, and some rows have none.

>-|-|TRBJ1-5|TRBV6-1
CASSVRGNQPQHF
TGTGCCAGCTCGGTTCGTGGCAATCAGCCCCAGCATTTT
>TRBD1|few|TRBJ1-2|TRBV19
CASSMAGTGGNYGYTF
TGTGCCAGTAGTATGGCCGGGACAGGGGGAAACTATGGCTACACCTTC
>-|medium-sized|TRBJ1-5|TRBV6-5
CASRFGSNQPQHF
TGTGCCAGCCGATTCGGTAGCAATCAGCCCCAGCATTTT
>-|-|TRBJ1-2|TRBV6-5
CASSYSLTALYGYTF
TGTGCCAGCAGTTACTCCCTGACGGCGCTCTATGGCTACACCTTC
>-|-|TRBJ2-7|TRBV2
CASSSAASYEQYF
TGTGCCAGCAGTAGCGCCGCCTCCTACGAGCAGTACTTC
>-|few|TRBJ2-5|TRBV20-1
CSASDKETQYF
TGCAGTGCCTCGGATAAAGAGACCCAGTACTTC
>TRBD1|-|TRBJ1-5|TRBV2
CASRPRDSSFSNQPQHF
TGTGCCAGCAGGCCTCGGGACAGCTCCTTTAGCAATCAGCCCCAGCATTTT
>-|-|TRBJ2-7|TRBV7-7
CASSSPRGHEQYF
TGTGCTAGCAGCTCGCCGAGGGGACACGAGCAGTACTTC
>-|few|TRBJ1-1|TRBV10-2
CASLGQSAFTEAFF
TGCGCCAGCCTCGGACAGAGCGCGTTTACTGAAGCTTTCTTT
>TRBD1|-|TRBJ2-1|TRBV10-2
CASSMDRSISKFF
TGCGCCAGCAGTATGGACAGGTCCATTTCCAAGTTCTTC
>-|-|TRBJ1-2|TRBV9
CASSPRSATNYGYTF
TGTGCCAGCAGCCCCCGCTCAGCAACTAACTATGGCTACACCTTC
>-|-|TRBJ2-1|TRBV11-2
CASSFLLYNEQFF
TGTGCCAGCAGCTTTCTCCTTTACAATGAGCAGTTCTTC
>-|-|TRBJ1-4|TRBV19
CASSPPAATNEKLFF
TGTGCCAGTAGTCCCCCGGCTGCAACTAATGAAAAACTGTTTTTT
>-|-|TRBJ1-4|TRBV29-1
CSVEVLLSNEKLFF
TGCAGCGTGGAGGTTCTTCTTTCCAATGAAAAACTGTTTTTT
>-|few|TRBJ2-3|TRBV2
CASTPPGLNTDTQYF
TGTGCTAGCACCCCACCGGGACTCAACACAGATACGCAGTATTTT
>-|few|TRBJ2-7|TRBV29-1
CLETGSYEQYF
TGCTTGGAGACGGGCTCCTACGAGCAGTACTTC
>-|few|TRBJ2-1|TRBV30
CAWRPGGINEQFF
TGTGCCTGGAGGCCAGGAGGGATCAATGAGCAGTTCTTC
>-|large|TRBJ1-2|TRBV19
CASSIETGPNYGYTF
TGTGCCAGTAGTATAGAAACAGGTCCTAACTATGGCTACACCTTC
>TRBD1|-|TRBJ1-4|TRBV4-3
CASSPGQGALELFF
TGCGCCAGCAGCCCCGGACAGGGGGCGCTTGAACTGTTTTTT
>TRBD2|-|TRBJ2-3|TRBV30
CAWSVPGLAGGRLAFGTDTQYF
TGTGCCTGGAGTGTACCCGGACTAGCGGGAGGGCGTTTGGCCTTCGGCACAGATACGCAGTATTTT
>-|-|TRBJ2-2|TRBV9
CASSVEGGSGELFF
TGTGCCAGCAGCGTAGAGGGGGGTTCCGGGGAGCTGTTTTTT
>-|-|TRBJ1-5|TRBV19
CASSPDSNQPQHF
TGTGCCAGTAGTCCGGACAGCAATCAGCCCCAGCATTTT
>-|-|TRBJ2-1|TRBV29-1
CSVEDPGEQFF
TGCAGCGTTGAAGATCCGGGAGAGCAGTTCTTC
>-|few|TRBJ1-5|TRBV11-2
CASSGTDSNQPQHF
TGTGCCAGCTCTGGAACGGATAGCAATCAGCCCCAGCATTTT
>-|-|TRBJ1-2|TRBV19
CASTPRGRGRDYGYTF
TGTGCCAGTACCCCCAGGGGCAGGGGACGAGACTATGGCTACACCTTC
>-|-|TRBJ1-5|TRBV7-6
CASSAKWDQPQHF
TGTGCCAGCAGCGCAAAATGGGATCAGCCCCAGCATTTT
>-|-|TRBJ2-3|TRBV6-5
CASRPGPMLDTQYF
TGTGCCAGCAGGCCGGGACCCATGCTGGATACGCAGTATTTT